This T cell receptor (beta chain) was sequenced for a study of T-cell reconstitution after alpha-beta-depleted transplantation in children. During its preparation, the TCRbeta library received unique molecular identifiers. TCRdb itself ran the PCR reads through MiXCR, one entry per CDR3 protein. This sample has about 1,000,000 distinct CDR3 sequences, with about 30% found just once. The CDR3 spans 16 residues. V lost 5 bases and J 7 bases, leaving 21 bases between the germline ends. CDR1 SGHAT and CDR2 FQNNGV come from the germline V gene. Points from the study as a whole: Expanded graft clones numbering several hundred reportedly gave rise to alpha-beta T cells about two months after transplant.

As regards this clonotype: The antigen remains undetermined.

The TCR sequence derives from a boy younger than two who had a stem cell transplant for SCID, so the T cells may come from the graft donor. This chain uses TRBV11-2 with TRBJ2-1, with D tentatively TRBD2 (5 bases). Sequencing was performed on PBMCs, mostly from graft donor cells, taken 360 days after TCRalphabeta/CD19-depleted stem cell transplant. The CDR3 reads CASSRLGPPRGNEQFF. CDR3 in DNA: TGTGCCAGCAGCCGACTTGGACCTCCGAGAGGGAATGAGCAGTTCTTC.